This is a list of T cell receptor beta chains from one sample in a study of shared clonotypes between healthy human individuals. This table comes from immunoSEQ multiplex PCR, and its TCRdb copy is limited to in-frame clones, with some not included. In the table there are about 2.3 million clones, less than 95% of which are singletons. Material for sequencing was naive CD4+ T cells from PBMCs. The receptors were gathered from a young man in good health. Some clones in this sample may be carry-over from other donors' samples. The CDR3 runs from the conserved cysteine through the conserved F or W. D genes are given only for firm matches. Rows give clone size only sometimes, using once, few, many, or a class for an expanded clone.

CDR3 DNA: TGTGCCAGCAGCCTAGCGGCACACTACGAGCAGTACTTC
CDR3 protein: CASSLAAHYEQYF
clone size: -
J gene: TRBJ2-7
V gene: TRBV7-2
D gene: TRBD2

CDR3 DNA: TGTGCCAGCAATTTCCCGGGACAGGGGGCTTTCTTT
CDR3 protein: CASNFPGQGAFF
clone size: -
J gene: TRBJ1-1
V gene: TRBV27
D gene: TRBD1

CDR3 DNA: TGCGCCAGCAGCCAAGACTACAGCATTAATCAGCCCCAGCATTTT
CDR3 protein: CASSQDYSINQPQHF
clone size: -
J gene: TRBJ1-5
V gene: TRBV4-3
D gene: -

CDR3 DNA: TGCGCCAGCAGCCGGACAGGGGGCGAGACCCAGTACTTC
CDR3 protein: CASSRTGGETQYF
clone size: -
J gene: TRBJ2-5
V gene: TRBV5-1
D gene: TRBD1

CDR3 DNA: TGTGCCAGCAGCCGATGGGGGGACTCCGCCCGCGAGCAGTACTTC
CDR3 protein: CASSRWGDSAREQYF
clone size: -
J gene: TRBJ2-7
V gene: TRBV9
D gene: -

CDR3 DNA: TGTGCCAGCGCCGCTATTGGGGATTATGGCTACACCTTC
CDR3 protein: CASAAIGDYGYTF
clone size: -
J gene: TRBJ1-2
V gene: TRBV28
D gene: -

CDR3 DNA: TGCAGCGTTGAAGATCTCTCTCCCGGACCAGGCAAAGGTGGCTACACCTTC
CDR3 protein: CSVEDLSPGPGKGGYTF
clone size: -
J gene: TRBJ1-2
V gene: TRBV29-1
D gene: -

CDR3 DNA: TGTGCCAGCAGGTACGGGACTAATAGCAATCAGCCCCAGCATTTT
CDR3 protein: CASRYGTNSNQPQHF
clone size: -
J gene: TRBJ1-5
V gene: TRBV28
D gene: -

CDR3 DNA: TGTGCCAGCAGTCAGGGGTATGGCTACACCTTC
CDR3 protein: CASSQGYGYTF
clone size: -
J gene: TRBJ1-2
V gene: TRBV27
D gene: -

CDR3 DNA: TGTGCCAGCAGTTACGGCTCGGCAGGAACAAGCTTC
CDR3 protein: CASSYGSAGTSF
clone size: -
J gene: TRBJ2-7
V gene: TRBV6-5
D gene: -

CDR3 DNA: TGTGCCAGCAGTTCCCCGGCCAAGGAGACGGAAAAACTGTTTTTT
CDR3 protein: CASSSPAKETEKLFF
clone size: -
J gene: TRBJ1-4
V gene: TRBV28
D gene: -

CDR3 DNA: TGCGCCAGCAGTCTCTGGTGTTGGGAGCAGTTCTTC
CDR3 protein: CASSLWCWEQFF
clone size: -
J gene: TRBJ2-1
V gene: TRBV23-1
D gene: -

CDR3 DNA: TGCGCCAGCAGCCTCCGGAGGAGTAGCGGGTCGTCCCAAGAGACCCAGTACTTC
CDR3 protein: CASSLRRSSGSSQETQYF
clone size: once
J gene: TRBJ2-5
V gene: TRBV5-1
D gene: TRBD2

CDR3 DNA: TGTGCCAGCAGTCCGGGCGGGAGTTCCTACAATGAGCAGTTCTTC
CDR3 protein: CASSPGGSSYNEQFF
clone size: -
J gene: TRBJ2-1
V gene: TRBV7-2
D gene: TRBD2

CDR3 DNA: TGTGCCAGCAGCAAGGCGGGCCCCACAGATACGCAGTATTTT
CDR3 protein: CASSKAGPTDTQYF
clone size: -
J gene: TRBJ2-3
V gene: TRBV21-1
D gene: -

CDR3 DNA: TGTGCCAGTAGTCGATCGGGCACCTACAATCAGCCCCAGCATTTT
CDR3 protein: CASSRSGTYNQPQHF
clone size: -
J gene: TRBJ1-5
V gene: TRBV19
D gene: -

CDR3 DNA: TGCAGCGTTGGCCCCACAGCAGGGAGCGAGCAGTACTTC
CDR3 protein: CSVGPTAGSEQYF
clone size: -
J gene: TRBJ2-7
V gene: TRBV29-1
D gene: -

CDR3 DNA: TGTGCCAGCAGTGGGAGCCTGGGATGGGAGAGCTCCTACAATGAGCAGTTCTTC
CDR3 protein: CASSGSLGWESSYNEQFF
clone size: -
J gene: TRBJ2-1
V gene: TRBV6-1
D gene: -

CDR3 DNA: TGCGCCAGCAGCTCGGACAGCCCATTGAGGGATGAGCAGTTCTTC
CDR3 protein: CASSSDSPLRDEQFF
clone size: -
J gene: TRBJ2-1
V gene: TRBV5-1
D gene: -

CDR3 DNA: TGTGCCACCAGCAGAGTAAGCCAGCCCCAGCATTTT
CDR3 protein: CATSRVSQPQHF
clone size: few
J gene: TRBJ1-5
V gene: TRBV15
D gene: -

CDR3 DNA: TGTGCCAGCAGTGGTCCGGGGGACACCATATATTTT
CDR3 protein: CASSGPGDTIYF
clone size: once
J gene: TRBJ1-3
V gene: TRBV25-1
D gene: -

CDR3 DNA: TGTGCCAGCAGCCTAGTTGAACAGGGGGCCTATGGCTACACCTTC
CDR3 protein: CASSLVEQGAYGYTF
clone size: -
J gene: TRBJ1-2
V gene: TRBV7-9
D gene: TRBD1